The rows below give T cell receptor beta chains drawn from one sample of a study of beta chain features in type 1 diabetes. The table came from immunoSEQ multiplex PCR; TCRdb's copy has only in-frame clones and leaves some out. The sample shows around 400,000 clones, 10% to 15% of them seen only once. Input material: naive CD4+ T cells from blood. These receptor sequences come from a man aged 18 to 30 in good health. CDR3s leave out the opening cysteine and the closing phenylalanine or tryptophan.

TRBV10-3 AISGALNNQETQY
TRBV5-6 ASSPGLSYSGNTIY
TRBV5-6 ASSPGQGRNYEQY
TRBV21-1 ASNRGTTPGD
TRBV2 ASREESSYNSPLH
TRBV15 ATSIYRGKSEKLF
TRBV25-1 ASSGGRGRSSYEQY
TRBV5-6 ASSFGHKDEKLF
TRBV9 ASSVKAGRVTEAF
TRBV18 ASSPTGGTNYGYT
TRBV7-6 ASSARGGRVIYNEQF
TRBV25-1 ASTKTGAETQY